Below are 9 T cell receptor beta chains sequenced from a single sample in a study of shared clonotypes between healthy human individuals. The assay was immunoSEQ multiplex PCR, and TCRdb's table has in-frame clones only and misses some. Among some 2,000,000 clones, 90% to 97% were seen once, and the ten largest hold less than 0.15%. Sample: naive CD4+ T cells sorted from blood. Sample subset: CD45RA+ positively selected. Receptor source: a man between 18 and 29 years old in good health.

To note about this clone: The sample carries other DNA sequences with the same CDR3. J is TRBJ2-3 and V is TRBV6-1, with a possible D match to TRBD1 (5 bases). CDR3 length: 12 amino acids. CDR1 is MNHNS and CDR2 is SASEGT in the germline V gene. V lost 8 bases, J lost 1 base, and 7 bases lay in between. DNA for the CDR3: TGTGCCAGCGGCAGGGGCACAGATACGCAGTATTTT. Translating it yields CASGRGTDTQYF.

The V call is TRBV4-1, the J call TRBJ1-3; the D is unclear. This CDR3 is built from 16 residues. CDR1 and CDR2 from the germline V gene are MGHRA and YSYEKL. With 1 base removed from V and 0 bases from J, the gap between germline ends came to 10 bases. CDR3 bases: TGCGCCAGCAGCCAAGGACGGGCGCACTCTGGAAACACCATATATTTT. It codes for CASSQGRAHSGNTIYF.

The chain couples TRBV25-1 to TRBJ1-6, with 7 nucleotides matching TRBD1. Looked up from germline, CDR1 is MGHDK and CDR2 is SYGVNS. This CDR3 is 16 amino acids long. V trimming: 1 base; J trimming: 10 bases; junction bases outside the gene matches: 10. The CDR3: CASSESGGTVGSPLHF. The CDR3 region has the DNA TGTGCCAGCAGTGAATCAGGTGGGACAGTCGGCTCACCCCTCCACTTT.

This chain connects TRBV7-2 to TRBJ2-7, with a possible D match to TRBD2 (6 bases). With 4 bases removed from V and 2 bases from J, the gap between germline ends came to 15 bases. The CDR3 spans 15 residues. The germline V gene has CDR1 SGHTA and CDR2 FQGNSA. The CDR3 region has the DNA TGTGCCAGCAGCTCACCGGGACTTATAACCTACGAGCAGTACTTC. It encodes CASSSPGLITYEQYF.

In its sample, this clone was seen a few times. Additional DNA sequences in this sample encode the identical CDR3. V usage is TRBV29-1 and J usage is TRBJ1-2; 9 nucleotides match TRBD1. The V and J ends lost 4 bases and 0 bases, in that order; junction bases with no gene match: 0. This CDR3 has 13 amino acids. Per the germline V gene, CDR1 is SQVTM and CDR2 is ANQGSEA. CDR3: CSVGTGANYGYTF. DNA for the CDR3: TGCAGCGTTGGGACAGGGGCTAACTATGGCTACACCTTC.

The chain links TRBV6-6 to TRBJ2-5; D possibly corresponds to TRBD2 (5 bases). V lost 0 bases, J lost 2 bases, and 10 bases lay in between. Germline V CDR1 and CDR2: MNHNY, SVGAGI (reference sequence). The CDR3 consists of 15 residues. The CDR3 bases are TGTGCCAGCAGTTACTCGAGGGCTCTTCAAGAGACCCAGTACTTC. Its protein product is CASSYSRALQETQYF.

The genes are TRBV27 and TRBJ2-5; tentatively, D is TRBD1 or TRBD2 (6 bases each). The CDR3 has 16 amino acids. V lost 4 bases and J 4 bases, leaving 19 bases between the germline ends. Germline V gives CDR1 MNHEY, CDR2 SMNVEV (reference sequence). The CDR3 region has the DNA TGTGCCAGCAGTTCGGGGGCGGGACGGCCTACAGAGACCCAGTACTTC. It specifies CASSSGAGRPTETQYF.

The chain carries TRBV5-1 and TRBJ2-2; D ambiguous. Trimming stripped 3 bases from V and 4 bases from J, with 10 bases between. This CDR3 comprises 14 residues. Germline V gene sequence: CDR1 SGHRS, CDR2 YFSETQ. This CDR3 reads CASSSLGVTGELFF. As DNA, the CDR3 is TGCGCCAGCAGCTCCCTAGGAGTCACCGGGGAGCTGTTTTTT.

The chain carries TRBV18 and TRBJ2-5; 7 bases are a match to TRBD1. CDR3 size: 14 residues. From germline, CDR1 is KGHSH and CDR2 LQKENI. J was trimmed by 3 bases and V by 0 bases; bases with no gene match: 1. The CDR3: CASSPPTGEETQYF. CDR3 sequence (DNA): TGTGCCAGCTCACCACCAACAGGGGAAGAGACCCAGTACTTC.